A selection of T cell receptor beta chains follows, all from one sample in a study of PD-1 blockade in classical Hodgkin lymphoma. TCRdb's copy holds only in-frame clones and misses some; the assay was immunoSEQ multiplex PCR. The sample lists more than 55,000 clones; 88% were seen once. The material sequenced was peripheral blood mononuclear cells (PBMCs), taken before the second cycle of nivolumab. The receptors derive from a human donor with classical Hodgkin lymphoma. Each CDR3 is given with its conserved first and last residue. The order of the fields is J gene, CDR3 length, V gene, clone size, D gene, CDR3 DNA, CDR3 protein. A D gene is named only where the DNA matches it firmly. Some rows have no size entry. The others give once, few or many, or a class for an expanded clone.

TRBJ1-4 16 TRBV5-1 - TRBD1 TGCGCCAGCAGCGAACCCCAGACAGGGACTCGGGAAAAACTGTTTTTT CASSEPQTGTREKLFF
TRBJ1-5 15 TRBV5-1 - - TGCGCCAGCAGCTTGGGCGGGGGGAGCAATCAGCCCCAGCATTTT CASSLGGGSNQPQHF
TRBJ2-3 15 TRBV5-1 - TRBD1 TGCGCCAGCAGCTCAGGGCAGGGGGGCACAGATACGCAGTATTTT CASSSGQGGTDTQYF
TRBJ2-3 13 TRBV5-1 - - TGCGCCAGCAAAAGGCAGACAACAGATACGCAGTATTTT CASKRQTTDTQYF
TRBJ1-3 18 TRBV14 few - TGTGCCAGCAGCCAAGATCTTGATCCCTTCCGCGCAGGAAACACCATATATTTT CASSQDLDPFRAGNTIYF
TRBJ2-5 14 TRBV19 - TRBD1 TGTGCCAGCGGCAGGACAGGGTACCAAGAGACCCAGTACTTC CASGRTGYQETQYF
TRBJ1-1 15 TRBV5-1 - - TGCGCCAGCAGCTTGGAAGGCCCTGGACAGACTGAAGCTTTCTTT CASSLEGPGQTEAFF
TRBJ1-1 14 TRBV6-4 - TRBD1 TGTGCCAGCAGTGCCGGACAGGGCGTCACTGAAGCTTTCTTT CASSAGQGVTEAFF
TRBJ1-2 13 TRBV28 - - TGTGCCAGCAGACCCGATCCCTACTATGGCTACACCTTC CASRPDPYYGYTF
TRBJ2-7 14 TRBV5-5 - - TGTGCCAGCAGCCTTTCGGGGACTTCCTCCGAGCAGTACTTC CASSLSGTSSEQYF
TRBJ1-5 15 TRBV5-1 - - TGCGCCAGCAGCATGGACGGCGACCGGGATCAGCCCCAGCATTTT CASSMDGDRDQPQHF
TRBJ1-4 13 TRBV5-1 once - TGCGCCAGCAGCTTACAGGGTTTCGAAAAACTGTTTTTT CASSLQGFEKLFF
TRBJ2-7 17 TRBV10-1 - TRBD2 TGCGCCAGCAGTGAGGGGGGGGGAGGGGCTCATGCCTACGAGCAGTACTTC CASSEGGGGAHAYEQYF
TRBJ1-5 13 TRBV7-9 - - TGTGCCAGCAGCTCGCAGGGGAATCAGCCCCAGCATTTT CASSSQGNQPQHF
TRBJ2-5 15 TRBV4-1 - - TGCGCCAGCAGCCAAGATGGGGTCAATAAAGAGACCCAGTACTTC CASSQDGVNKETQYF
TRBJ2-5 14 TRBV6-1 - - TGTGCCAGCAGTGCAGCGGTGTCAGGGGAGACCCAGTACTTC CASSAAVSGETQYF
TRBJ2-2 16 TRBV27 - - TGTGCCAGCAGTTTATTCCCGCCCCTAGGCACCGGGGAGCTGTTTTTT CASSLFPPLGTGELFF
TRBJ2-3 13 TRBV7-2 - - TGTGCCAGCAGCATACCAGGCGCAGATACGCAGTATTTT CASSIPGADTQYF
TRBJ2-5 14 TRBV9 - - TGTGCCAGCAGCGTTGGGGGGGCCCAAGAGACCCAGTACTTC CASSVGGAQETQYF
TRBJ2-2 15 TRBV5-1 - - TGCGCCAGCAGCTCAACGGGCCAGAGTCCCGGGGAGCTGTTTTTT CASSSTGQSPGELFF
TRBJ2-3 16 TRBV28 - TRBD1 TGTGCCAGCAAGGTTGGGGGACAGGGCGGTGCAGATACGCAGTATTTT CASKVGGQGGADTQYF
TRBJ1-2 14 TRBV7-9 - TRBD1 TGTGCCAGCAGCTTATACGGGACAGGGGACGGCTACACCTTC CASSLYGTGDGYTF
TRBJ2-1 17 TRBV2 - - TGTGCCAGCAGTGAACCCGCCGTTGGGGTTGCGGCTGGTGAGCAGTTCTTC CASSEPAVGVAAGEQFF
TRBJ2-5 15 TRBV6-6 - TRBD2 TGTGCCAGCAGCGCGCCGGAGCGGGGGGAAGAGACCCAGTACTTC CASSAPERGEETQYF
TRBJ2-5 13 TRBV7-9 - TRBD2 TGTGCCAGCAGCTCAAGCGGGGTAGAGACCCAGTACTTC CASSSSGVETQYF
TRBJ1-4 13 TRBV15 - - TGTGCCACCAGCAGCCGCCTTGGAGAAAAACTGTTTTTT CATSSRLGEKLFF
TRBJ1-6 13 TRBV5-1 - - TGCGCCAGCAGCTTGGAGGCTAATTCACCCCTCCACTTT CASSLEANSPLHF
TRBJ1-2 16 TRBV4-1 - TRBD1 TGCGCCAGCAGCCAGGGGGACAGCAGGGGTTACTATGGCTACACCTTC CASSQGDSRGYYGYTF
TRBJ1-1 15 TRBV10-2 once - TGCGCCAGCAGTGTCGGCAGGGGCTGGGACACTGAAGCTTTCTTT CASSVGRGWDTEAFF
TRBJ1-1 14 TRBV6-6 - - TGTGCCAGCAGTCGCCCAGGGGAGAACACTGAAGCTTTCTTT CASSRPGENTEAFF
TRBJ2-1 14 TRBV27 - TRBD1 TGTGCCAGCAGTCCTGGGACAGGGAAATATGAGCAGTTCTTC CASSPGTGKYEQFF
TRBJ2-5 15 TRBV11-2 - - TGTGCCAGCAGCTTAGTGGGGGGATGGGTAGAGACCCAGTACTTC CASSLVGGWVETQYF
TRBJ1-2 14 TRBV7-9 - TRBD1 TGTGCCAGCAGCTTACCAGGGACAGCTTCTGGCTACACCTTC CASSLPGTASGYTF
TRBJ1-1 12 TRBV14 - - TGTGCCAGCAGTCGAAGGCCCACTGAAGCTTTCTTT CASSRRPTEAFF
TRBJ2-5 12 TRBV7-9 - - TGTGCCAGCACCCGCAGGGTCGAGACCCAGTACTTC CASTRRVETQYF
TRBJ2-7 12 TRBV30 - - TGTGCCCTAGGGACCCAGTATCACGAGCAGTACTTC CALGTQYHEQYF
TRBJ2-1 10 TRBV20-1 - - TGCAGGATGGGACTCCTTGAGCAGTTCTTC CRMGLLEQFF
TRBJ1-5 14 TRBV5-1 - - TGCGCCAGCAGCTTGGACAATAGCAATCAGCCCCAGCATTTT CASSLDNSNQPQHF
TRBJ2-5 16 TRBV7-6 - TRBD2 TGTGCCAGCAGCTTAGGCGCTAGCGGGGGCCAAGAGACCCAGTACTTC CASSLGASGGQETQYF
TRBJ2-1 13 TRBV11-2 once - TGTGCCAGCAGCTTAGGCTCCTACAATGAGCAGTTCTTC CASSLGSYNEQFF
TRBJ1-2 16 TRBV5-1 - - TGCGCCAGCACCCTGGATGCGCCCCGGGCCGGCTATGGCTACACCTTC CASTLDAPRAGYGYTF
TRBJ1-5 15 TRBV4-2 - TRBD1 TGTGCCAGCAGCCAAGAAGGGGGCGAGGTTCAGCCCCAGCATTTT CASSQEGGEVQPQHF
TRBJ1-1 12 TRBV6-1 medium-sized - TGTGCCAGCAGTGGAGGGTTCACTGAAGCTTTCTTT CASSGGFTEAFF
TRBJ2-7 14 TRBV5-1 - - TGCGCCAGCAGCTTGGGGGGACAAGGAAACGAGCAGTACTTC CASSLGGQGNEQYF
TRBJ1-1 14 TRBV5-1 once TRBD1 TGCGCCAGCAGCTCGAACAGGGGAGGTACTGAAGCTTTCTTT CASSSNRGGTEAFF
TRBJ1-1 11 TRBV5-1 - - TGCGCCAGCAGCCTGAACACTGAAGCTTTCTTT CASSLNTEAFF
TRBJ1-4 19 TRBV27 - - TGTGCCAGCAGTTTATATATTCGACAGAAACCTCCAACTAATGAAAAACTGTTTTTT CASSLYIRQKPPTNEKLFF
TRBJ2-7 13 TRBV5-1 - - TGCGCCAGCAGCCAGGGAGTCTTGGGCGAGCAGTACTTC CASSQGVLGEQYF
TRBJ1-1 15 TRBV5-1 - - TGCGCCAGCAGCTTGGCGCCGGGCTTGAACACTGAAGCTTTCTTT CASSLAPGLNTEAFF
TRBJ1-2 14 TRBV7-8 - - TGTGCCAGCAGCTTATTAGTGGCATACTATGGCTACACCTTC CASSLLVAYYGYTF
TRBJ2-2 17 TRBV5-1 - TRBD1 TGCGCCAGCAGCTCCTCAGTTTTAGGGGGCAACACCGGGGAGCTGTTTTTT CASSSSVLGGNTGELFF
TRBJ2-7 15 TRBV6-5 - TRBD2 TGTGCCAGCTCCATCGGCCGGGGGGGCCGGTACGAGCAGTACTTC CASSIGRGGRYEQYF
TRBJ1-5 15 TRBV5-5 - - TGTGCCAGCAGCTTGGAGGGGCAAATGTATCAGCCCCAGCATTTT CASSLEGQMYQPQHF
TRBJ1-4 13 TRBV28 few - TGTGCCAGCAGGAGGGGACCTAATGAAAAACTGTTTTTT CASRRGPNEKLFF
TRBJ1-1 14 TRBV11-1 once TRBD1 TGTGCCAGCAGCTTCGGGACAGGGGTTAATGAAGCTTTCTTT CASSFGTGVNEAFF
TRBJ1-1 14 TRBV10-1 few TRBD1 TGCGCCAGCAGTAGACAGGTCAGGGGGACTGAAGCTTTCTTT CASSRQVRGTEAFF
TRBJ2-1 12 TRBV14 - - TGTGCCAGCAGCCAAGTGGGGGGTGAGCAGTTCTTC CASSQVGGEQFF
TRBJ1-5 15 TRBV4-1 - - TGCGCCAGCAGCTCTTGGGGGGGGAGCAATCAGCCCCAGCATTTT CASSSWGGSNQPQHF